The next 16 T cell receptor beta chains were all read from a single sample in a study of T-cell reconstitution after alpha-beta-depleted transplantation in children. The authors prepared the TCRbeta library with unique molecular identifiers. TCRdb itself ran the PCR reads through MiXCR, one entry per CDR3 protein. The table lists more than 450,000 distinct CDR3 sequences, around 16% of them singletons. The sequencing here drew on PBMCs from the stem cell graft donor, taken from the stem cell graft. These receptors were obtained from a human donor who donated a stem cell graft to a child with acute lymphoblastic leukemia.

The gene calls are TRBV5-1 and TRBJ2-3, with D perhaps TRBD1 (6 bases). The germline V gene encodes CDR1 SGHRS and CDR2 YFSETQ. This CDR3 has 15 residues. V was pared by 2 bases and J by 5 bases, with 15 bases between. The CDR3 protein is CASSFQGRAIDTQYF. The CDR3 DNA reads as TGCGCCAGCAGCTTTCAGGGGCGAGCAATAGATACGCAGTATTTT.

This clonotype was seen only a few times. The chain couples TRBV27 to TRBJ1-2; D is unclear. Trimming removed 3 bases at V and 8 bases at J, with 13 bases between. This CDR3 comprises 13 residues. The V gene's germline CDR1 is MNHEY and CDR2 SMNVEV (reference sequence). In DNA, the CDR3 is TGTGCCAGCAGTTTCTCCGGACCCGGGGGCTACACCTTC. It yields the protein CASSFSGPGGYTF.

This clonotype has just a few counts. The CDR3 loop reads CASSFLQGWDTGELFF. The CDR3 coding sequence is TGTGCCAGCAGCTTCCTGCAGGGATGGGACACCGGGGAGCTGTTTTTT. The chain recombines TRBV5-6 with TRBJ2-2; D may be TRBD1 (5 bases). CDR1 is SGHDT, CDR2 YYEEEE, per germline. Trimming left V 2 bases short and J 3 bases short, with 14 bases between. The CDR3 contains 16 residues.

This clonotype has just a few counts. The gene calls are TRBV27 and TRBJ2-3; TRBD1 is a possible D gene (6 bases). The germline gives CDR1 MNHEY, CDR2 SMNVEV (reference sequence). The CDR3 totals 17 residues. The V end lost 4 bases, the J end lost 0 bases, and 17 bases lay between the germline ends. CDR3 sequence reads: CASSSGPGDTSTDTQYF. CDR3 bases: TGTGCCAGCAGTTCGGGCCCAGGGGATACTAGCACAGATACGCAGTATTTT.

The V call is TRBV29-1, the J call TRBJ2-1; TRBD2 agrees at 7 bases. The V gene end was trimmed by 4 bases and the J gene end by 5 bases; junction bases not matched to a gene: 8. Germline lookup yields CDR1 SQVTM and CDR2 ANQGSEA. This CDR3 contains 14 residues. The CDR3: CSVVFGAGNNEQFF. The DNA for the CDR3 is TGCAGCGTTGTATTCGGAGCGGGAAACAATGAGCAGTTCTTC.

This clonotype was observed many times. CDR3 bases: TGCAGTGCTAGAACAGGGGGAGGCCTGGACACTGAAGCTTTCTTT. It specifies CSARTGGGLDTEAFF. This rearrangement joins TRBV20-1 to TRBJ1-1; 8 bases match TRBD1. This CDR3 contains 15 residues. Trimming took 2 bases from V and 3 from J; bases not matched to a gene: 8. CDR1 is DFQATT and CDR2 is SNEGSKA in the germline V gene (reference sequence).

CDR3 in amino acids: CASSGDGQVWDTEAFF. The CDR3 coding sequence is TGTGCCAGCAGCGGGGACGGACAGGTTTGGGACACTGAAGCTTTCTTT. The chain uses TRBV7-6 and TRBJ1-1, with 7 nucleotides matching TRBD1. Germline-derived CDR1 and CDR2 are SGHVS and FNYEAQ. There are 16 residues in the CDR3. Trimming removed 5 bases from V and 3 bases from J; junction bases left unmatched: 12.

The chain has TRBV5-1 and TRBJ2-7; TRBD2 might be the D (6 bases). Looked up from germline, CDR1 is SGHRS and CDR2 is YFSETQ. The length of the CDR3 is 13 residues. The germline V and J ends were trimmed by 6 bases and 5 bases, with 15 bases remaining between them. This CDR3 reads CASNPAPGDEQYF. CDR3 in DNA: TGCGCCAGCAATCCAGCGCCGGGGGACGAGCAGTACTTC.

This clonotype has just a few counts. The rearrangement uses TRBV12-3 or TRBV12-4 and TRBJ1-5, with TRBD1 matching 7 bases. The CDR3 is 14 amino acids. V lost 4 bases, J lost 9 bases, and 9 bases stayed unmatched. For the CDR3, the DNA is TGTGCCAGCAGTTCGTCGAACAGGGGAGGGCCCCAGCATTTT. Protein product: CASSSSNRGGPQHF.

The chain links TRBV6-1 to TRBJ2-1, with D possibly matching TRBD1 (7 bases). V dropped 7 bases and J dropped 3 bases, with 13 bases sitting between them. The V gene's germline CDR1 is MNHNS and CDR2 SASEGT. The CDR3 is made up of 14 amino acids. The CDR3 loop reads CASTPGGYYNEQFF. DNA of the CDR3: TGTGCCAGCACCCCAGGGGGGTACTACAATGAGCAGTTCTTC.

This clonotype came up a few times. The CDR3 DNA reads as TGTGCCATCAGTCCGTCCGAGGGTTCTCTCGGTTCACCCCTCCACTTT. This sequence encodes CAISPSEGSLGSPLHF. This chain connects TRBV10-3 to TRBJ1-6, with D unresolved. With 5 bases removed from V and 9 bases from J, the gap between germline ends came to 20 bases. The CDR3 sequence is 16 residues long. Per the germline V gene, CDR1 is ENHRY and CDR2 is SYGVKD.

The V gene is TRBV9, the J gene TRBJ2-3; the match to TRBD2 covers 14 bases. Unmatched junction bases numbered 14, after V lost 4 bases and J lost 7 bases. There are 18 residues in the CDR3. The germline CDR1 and CDR2 sequences are SGDLS and YYNGEE. CDR3 DNA sequence: TGTGCCAGCAGCCCCGGGGGGACTAGCGGGAGACCTTTGTATACGCAGTATTTT. Translated, it gives CASSPGGTSGRPLYTQYF.

This clonotype was seen more than once but under ten times. This sequence joins TRBV5-1 and TRBJ2-7; D not certain. Germline V gives CDR1 SGHRS, CDR2 YFSETQ. CDR3 size: 13 residues. V dropped 4 bases and J dropped 3 bases, with 11 bases sitting between them. DNA for the CDR3: TGCGCCAGCAGCCAGAATAATGTCTACGAGCAGTACTTC. It specifies CASSQNNVYEQYF.

The chain is built from TRBV3-1 and TRBJ2-7; the D call may be TRBD1 or TRBD2 (5 bases each). Looked up from germline, CDR1 is LGHDT and CDR2 is YNNKEL (reference sequence). The CDR3 totals 15 residues. V gave up 11 bases and J gave up 4 bases, with 24 bases separating them. The chain's CDR3 is CACCQGPGPQYEQYF. CDR3 coding DNA: TGTGCCTGCTGCCAAGGCCCGGGACCCCAATACGAGCAGTACTTC.

The V call is TRBV6-2 or TRBV6-3, the J call TRBJ2-5; D is possibly TRBD1 (5 bases). CDR1 and CDR2 (germline): MNHEY, SVGEGT. This CDR3 contains 17 residues. Trimming took 0 bases from V and 3 from J, leaving 17 bases between them. The CDR3 DNA reads TGTGCCAGCAGTTACTCTTTGCTGGGGCAGTGGGAAGAGACCCAGTACTTC. Translating it yields CASSYSLLGQWEETQYF.

This clonotype was detected only a few times. The V and J genes are TRBV6-1 and TRBJ2-1; no firm D call. Germline CDR1 is MNHNS and CDR2 is SASEGT. This CDR3 is 15 amino acids long. The V end lost 6 bases, the J end lost 4 bases, and 16 bases lay between the germline ends. As DNA, the CDR3 is TGTGCCAGCAGACTGAACCGCGGCCTATACAATGAGCAGTTCTTC. Amino acids: CASRLNRGLYNEQFF.